What follows describes a single T cell receptor beta chain. Compared with germline, one end of the junction differs, possibly owing to a read error. The record originates from a study of blood T cell repertoires in COVID-19. Looking at the study overall: COVID-19 samples from acute and convalescent phases originated in the United States, Italy and Spain.

In the study's own analysis: Amplifying reference gene primers gave estimates of nucleated cell counts. Repertoires were generated with immunoSEQ multiplex PCR, while TCRdb's copy carries only in-frame clones and drops some. V and J calls and clone size come straight from that table; D and trimming were deduced from the DNA. The sample has roughly 380,000 clones, roughly 90% seen once. CDR1 and CDR2 from the germline V gene are MNHEY and SVGEGT. This CDR3 spans 16 amino acids. Sequencing was done on a sample of peripheral blood. The V and J genes are TRBV6-2 or TRBV6-3 and TRBJ2-4, with 8 positions matching TRBD1. The receptor comes from a woman aged 40 to 49 with COVID-19, enrolled during active disease. CDR3 coding DNA: TGTGCCGGCAGTTACCCGAGGACAGGGGCCAAAAACATTCAGTACTTC. Translation: CAGSYPRTGAKNIQYF.